The following is a T cell receptor (beta chain) sequence with its context. Its specificity is not known. These data are taken from a study of cytomegalovirus exposure and HLA in healthy donors. Study-wide results and limits: Across donors, most TCRs were seen rarely, yet some public ones were widespread. Clusters of TCRs from the first cohort tended to co-occur in the 130 or so validation repertoires (as a later analysis found).

TCRdb's table, derived via immunoSEQ multiplex PCR, lists solely in-frame clones and lacks some. The data contain around 240,000 clones, 90% of them seen just once; the ten biggest clones take up 0.3% to 0.4%. Germline V gene sequence: CDR1 SEHNR, CDR2 FQNEAQ (reference sequence). The CDR3 loop spans 14 amino acids. Deletions cut 5 bases from V and 4 bases from J, with 12 bases between. The TCR originated in a woman aged 18-30 years in good health and CMV-seronegative. The chain carries TRBV7-9 and TRBJ2-1; D might be TRBD1 (6 bases). The sequenced sample was PBMCs. CDR3 DNA sequence: TGTGCCAGCAGCACACAACAGGGTTACAATGAGCAGTTCTTC. Translation: CASSTQQGYNEQFF.